The clone carrying this TCR beta chain occurred many times. TCRdb itself ran the 5' RACE reads through MiXCR, one entry per CDR3 protein. The sample lists hundreds of thousands of distinct CDR3 sequences, approximately 4% occurring once. This record comes from a study of T cells after yellow fever vaccination. Germline assignment: CDR1 ENHRY and CDR2 SYGVKD. V shed 11 bases and J shed 2 bases, with 12 bases lying between them. The CDR3 has 12 amino acids. Sequenced material: PBMCs, taken 5 days after the yellow fever booster vaccination. This receptor was identified in a young man who received the YFV17D yellow fever vaccine. The rearrangement joins TRBV10-3 to TRBJ1-2; no firm D call. DNA for the CDR3: TGTGCCGGGAGAGGCGGGAACTATGGCTACACCTTC. Its protein is CAGRGGNYGYTF.